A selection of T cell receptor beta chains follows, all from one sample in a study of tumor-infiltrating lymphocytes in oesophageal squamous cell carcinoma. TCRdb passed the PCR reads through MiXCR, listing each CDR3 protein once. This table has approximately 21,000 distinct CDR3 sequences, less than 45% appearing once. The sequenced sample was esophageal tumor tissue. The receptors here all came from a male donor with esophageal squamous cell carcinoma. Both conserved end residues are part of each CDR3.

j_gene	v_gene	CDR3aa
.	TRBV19	CASSKGLAGNYNEQFF
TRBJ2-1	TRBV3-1	CASSLLPGWSYNEQFF
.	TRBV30	CAWSVQTGNEQFF
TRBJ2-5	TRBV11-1	CASGGRTVPGETQYF
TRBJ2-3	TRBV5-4	CASRDPLEDTQYF
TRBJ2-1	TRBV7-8	CASSSLGTSAYNEQFF
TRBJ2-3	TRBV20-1	CSARDLQGSSTDTQYF
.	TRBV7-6	CASSLEGAVAYEQYF
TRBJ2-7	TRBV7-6	CASSLVDEQYF
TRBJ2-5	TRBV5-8	CASSLAGETQYF
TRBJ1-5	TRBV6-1	CASSEALSGRQPQHF
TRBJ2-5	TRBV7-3	CASSVWDGAQQYF
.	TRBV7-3	CASSGQGPYNEQFF
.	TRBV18	CASHRDLAHNEQYF
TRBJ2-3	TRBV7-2	CASSQLAGVPDTQYF
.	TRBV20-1	CSAPSTGNEQFF
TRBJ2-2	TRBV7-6	CASSLAGYTGELFF
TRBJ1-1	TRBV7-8	CASSLSRRRANTEAFF
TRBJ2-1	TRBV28	CASSLSGGPIEQFF
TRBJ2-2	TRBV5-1	CASSLRLAGGQNTGELFF
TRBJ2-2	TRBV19	CASSVLNTGELFF
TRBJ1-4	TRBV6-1	CASSSGTGVGKLFF
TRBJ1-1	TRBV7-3	CASSPKGALGAFF
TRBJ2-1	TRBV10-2	CASSEPDYNEQFF
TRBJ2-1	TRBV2	CASSGTLAGGYNEQFF
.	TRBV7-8	CASSSGGDGGELFF
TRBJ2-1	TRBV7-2	CASSLYHRGDEQFF
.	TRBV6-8	CASSYEGAQDNEQFF
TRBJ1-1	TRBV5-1	CASSLDRGNTEAFF
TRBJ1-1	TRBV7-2	CASSRDGYEAFF
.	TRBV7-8	CASRTGGTLSYEQYF
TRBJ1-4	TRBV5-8	CASSLRGGDNEKLFF
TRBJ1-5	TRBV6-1	CASSRIHQGVPNQPQHF
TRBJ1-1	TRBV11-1	CASSLGRVNTEAFF
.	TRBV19	CAAKDRVEAFF
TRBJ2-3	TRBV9	CASSVKARGSQGTDTQYF
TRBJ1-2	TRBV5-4	CASSPDWQGDFYGYTF